This T cell receptor beta chain was captured in a study of blood T cells in healthy people across ages. About 10 milliliters of peripheral blood were drawn from each donor into EDTA-treated tubes. Each sample provided at least 5.5 micrograms of extracted total RNA. Germline CDR1 SGHTA, CDR2 FQGNSA. This CDR3 is 12 amino acids long. For the second PCR, which ran for about 7 to 11 cycles, a sample-barcoded 5' primer and a J-beta primer mix were used. From the 5' RACE reads, TCRdb called clonotypes with MiXCR, one entry per CDR3 protein. In the table there are under 1 million distinct CDR3 sequences, about 42% of which are singletons. About this clonotype itself: Its antigen is unidentified. With only one base between it and a far larger clone, this is likely a read error.

Findings of the study overall: Higher diversity and more naive CD4+ cells were features of long-lived donors, compared to aged donors. The unsorted PBMCs prevented any conclusive comparison of naive versus antigen-experienced cells.

The chain employs TRBV7-2 and TRBJ2-7, with D perhaps assigned TRBD1 or TRBD2 (5 bases each). The clonotype originates from a man between 60 and 70 years old in good health. Source material: blood. As DNA, the CDR3 is TGTGCCAGCAGCCCCGGGGCCTACAAGCAGTACTTC. This sequence encodes CASSPGAYKQYF.